This T cell receptor beta chain was profiled in a study of CD8+CD57+ T cells in acquired aplastic anemia. Findings of the study overall: It was found that more than 25 CD8+ CDR3 sequences were shared between patients and controls.

This CDR3 is 15 amino acids long. The germline V gene has CDR1 SGHTA and CDR2 FQGTGA. Trimming took off 5 bases at V and 7 bases at J, with 17 bases between the two ends. Genomic DNA provided the template from which TCR beta VDJ and CDR3 profiles were obtained. A single record per CDR3 protein comes from TCRdb applying MiXCR to the reads. The top ten clones hold less than 20% of a sample with some 200,000 distinct CDR3 sequences, roughly 45% of them seen once. As concerns this clonotype: No antigen is known for it.

Sequencing involved patients with CD8+CD57+ cell expansion previously shown by flow cytometry. What was sequenced was sorted CD4+, CD8+, or CD8+CD57+ T cells (not recorded which) from PBMCs. The receptor comes from a human donor with aplastic anemia. This chain links TRBV7-3 with TRBJ2-2, with D possibly being TRBD2 (5 bases). This CDR3 reads CASSQAYREGGELFF. The CDR3 DNA is TGTGCCAGCAGCCAAGCCTACCGGGAAGGCGGGGAGCTGTTTTTT.